Listed below are T cell receptor beta chains from one sample, sequenced in a study of beta chain features in type 1 diabetes. Assay used: immunoSEQ multiplex PCR; TCRdb lists only in-frame clones, some missing. The repertoire holds more than 85,000 clones, with around 40% as singletons. Sequencing used stem cell memory CD4+ T cells from blood. These receptors were obtained from a young woman in good health. Each CDR3 is given with its conserved first and last residue. Fields, in order: J gene, D gene, V gene, clone size, CDR3 DNA, CDR3 protein. The D gene is left open where the match is weak. Some rows mark clone size as missing; the rest say once, few, many or name a class of expanded clone.

TRBJ1-5,NA,TRBV5-8,once,TGTGCCAGCAGCTTGATCTACGGGACAAAAAGCAATCAGCCCCAGCATTTT,CASSLIYGTKSNQPQHF
TRBJ1-4,TRBD1,TRBV4-3,NA,TGCGCCAGCAGTCACGACAGGGACGCCGCTAATGAAAAACTGTTTTTT,CASSHDRDAANEKLFF
TRBJ1-4,NA,TRBV30,NA,TGTGCCTGGAGTCCCCCGCAGGGTAGAGTACGGGAAAAACTGTTTTTT,CAWSPPQGRVREKLFF
TRBJ1-1,TRBD1,TRBV18,NA,TGTGCCAGCTCACAGGCACAGGGGGCGAGCACTGAAGCTTTCTTT,CASSQAQGASTEAFF
TRBJ1-2,TRBD1,TRBV27,NA,TGTGCCAGCAGGAGACAGGGGGCGGAGGGCTACACCTTC,CASRRQGAEGYTF
TRBJ2-2,NA,TRBV7-9,NA,TGTGCCAGCAGCTTAGTTCCAACGAACACCGGGGAGCTGTTTTTT,CASSLVPTNTGELFF
TRBJ2-3,NA,TRBV28,NA,TGTGCCAGCACCATCACAGGGCTCGGCACAGATACGCAGTATTTT,CASTITGLGTDTQYF
TRBJ2-3,TRBD2,TRBV18,few,TGTGCCAGCTCGCTAATCTCTAGCGGGAGCTACACAGATACGCAGTATTTT,CASSLISSGSYTDTQYF
TRBJ2-3,TRBD1,TRBV5-1,NA,TGCGCCAGCAGCTTGGGGACAGGGGGCGTAGATACGCAGTATTTT,CASSLGTGGVDTQYF
TRBJ1-2,NA,TRBV6-5,NA,TGTGCCAGCAGTCATCTCAGGGGCTACTATGGCTACACCTTC,CASSHLRGYYGYTF
TRBJ2-3,NA,TRBV18,NA,TGTGCCAGCTCACCGTCCATGCGGGGGCCGACAGATACGCAGTATTTT,CASSPSMRGPTDTQYF
TRBJ1-1,NA,TRBV15,NA,TGTGCCACCAGCAGAGATCGGGGACATAGTACGAACACTGAAGCTTTCTTT,CATSRDRGHSTNTEAFF
TRBJ2-7,TRBD2,TRBV28,NA,TGTGCCAGCAGGCGGACTAGCGGGTCCTACGAGCAGTACTTC,CASRRTSGSYEQYF
TRBJ2-7,NA,TRBV5-1,NA,TGCGCCAGCAGCTTGAATAACTACGAGCAGTACTTC,CASSLNNYEQYF
TRBJ1-2,TRBD1,TRBV19,NA,TGTGCCAGTAGTAACACGGGACAGGGGAGGAGCGGCTACACCTTC,CASSNTGQGRSGYTF
TRBJ2-1,NA,TRBV7-2,few,TGTGCCAGCAGCTTATTTGGGAGCTCCTACAATGAGCAGTTCTTC,CASSLFGSSYNEQFF
TRBJ2-7,TRBD2,TRBV6-6,NA,TGTGCCAGCAGTTACGTGAAGGGACTAAGCGAGCAGTACTTC,CASSYVKGLSEQYF
TRBJ2-1,TRBD2,TRBV18,NA,TGTGCCAGCTCACGACGGACTAGCGGGACTTACAATGAGCAGTTCTTC,CASSRRTSGTYNEQFF
TRBJ1-5,NA,TRBV6-1,NA,TGTGCCAGCAGTGAAGGCGGGAATCAGCCCCAGCATTTT,CASSEGGNQPQHF
TRBJ1-5,NA,TRBV7-2,NA,TGTGCCAGCAGCTTAGTCGAGTATAGCAATCAGCCCCAGCATTTT,CASSLVEYSNQPQHF
TRBJ2-1,NA,TRBV28,NA,TGTGCCAGCAGTTTAATTCGAGGGGGCAATGAGCAGTTCTTC,CASSLIRGGNEQFF
TRBJ1-5,NA,TRBV19,NA,TGTGCCAGTAAGACTACTAGCAATCAGCCCCAGCATTTT,CASKTTSNQPQHF
TRBJ2-1,TRBD2,TRBV4-2,NA,TGTGCCAGCAGCCCTATCGGGAGGGGGGGCTCCTACAATGAGCAGTTCTTC,CASSPIGRGGSYNEQFF
TRBJ2-5,NA,TRBV6-1,NA,TGTGCCATCAGTTTCAGGCCGGAAGAGACCCAGTACTTC,CAISFRPEETQYF
TRBJ2-2,NA,TRBV18,few,TGTGCCAGCTCACCATCTAAGACTTATAACACCGGGGAGCTGTTTTTT,CASSPSKTYNTGELFF
TRBJ2-7,TRBD2,TRBV2,NA,TGTGCCAGCAGTAGCAGAGGAGCGGGGACGATAGTTTCCTACGAGCAGTACTTC,CASSSRGAGTIVSYEQYF
TRBJ2-5,NA,TRBV9,few,TGTGCCAGCAGCGTAGGGCCATTGTACCAAGAGACCCAGTACTTC,CASSVGPLYQETQYF
TRBJ2-1,NA,TRBV29-1,NA,TGCAGCGCCGCCGGGGGGCGGCAGTTCTTC,CSAAGGRQFF